A selection of T cell receptor beta chains follows, all from one sample in a study of T cells after yellow fever vaccination. In TCRdb, the 5' RACE reads were re-called with MiXCR into one record per CDR3 protein. The data contain some 120,000 distinct CDR3 sequences, about 8.4% of them singletons. Sequences were derived from CD8+ T cells sorted from PBMCs, sampled on the day of the yellow fever booster vaccination. The receptors shown here come from a man aged 18 to 29 who received the YFV17D yellow fever vaccine. Both conserved end residues are part of each CDR3. D genes are given only for firm matches. A row's size may be missing; if present it is once, few, many or a size class.

clone_size d_call j_call v_call cdr3_aa cdr3_nt
many - TRBJ2-1 TRBV5-1 CASSLIGGVVGSYNEQFF TGCGCCAGCAGCTTGATCGGGGGAGTTGTTGGGTCCTACAATGAGCAGTTCTTC
few - TRBJ2-1 TRBV27 CASSLSPSAGEQFF TGTGCCAGCAGTTTATCGCCTAGCGCGGGTGAGCAGTTCTTC
- TRBD1 TRBJ2-1 TRBV10-3 CAISEGTQGAVYNEQFF TGTGCCATCAGTGAGGGAACACAGGGGGCAGTTTACAATGAGCAGTTCTTC
many TRBD1 TRBJ2-3 TRBV12-3/TRBV12-4 CASSLQQGSSTDTQYF TGTGCCAGCAGCTTGCAACAGGGGTCTAGCACAGATACGCAGTATTTT
few TRBD2 TRBJ2-5 TRBV6-5 CASSSLVAGTETQYF TGTGCCAGCAGCTCTTTGGTAGCGGGGACGGAGACCCAGTACTTC
- - TRBJ1-5 TRBV6-2/TRBV6-3 CASSYSGAHSSNQPQHF TGTGCCAGCAGTTACTCGGGGGCGCATAGTAGCAATCAGCCCCAGCATTTT
- - TRBJ1-4 TRBV4-3 CASSQSVATNEKLFF TGCGCCAGCAGCCAATCCGTAGCAACTAATGAAAAACTGTTTTTT
few - TRBJ1-1 TRBV5-1 CASSLISGENTEAFF TGCGCCAGCAGCTTGATTTCAGGAGAGAACACTGAAGCTTTCTTT
- - TRBJ2-2 TRBV9 CASSVTGSGANTGELFF TGTGCCAGCAGCGTGACGGGATCCGGGGCGAACACCGGGGAGCTGTTTTTT
few - TRBJ1-1 TRBV11-2 CASSLVGILEAFF TGTGCCAGCAGCTTAGTAGGCATCTTAGAGGCTTTCTTT
few - TRBJ1-5 TRBV3-2 CASSQDRAAPGSNQPQHF TGTGCCAGCAGCCAAGATAGAGCCGCACCGGGGAGCAATCAGCCCCAGCATTTT
few TRBD2 TRBJ2-1 TRBV25-1 CASSEGHPRLAGNEEQFF TGTGCCAGCAGTGAAGGCCACCCGAGACTAGCGGGCAATGAGGAGCAGTTCTTC
few - TRBJ2-6 TRBV4-1 CASSQGISGANVLTF TGCGCCAGCAGCCAGGGGATCTCTGGGGCCAACGTCCTGACTTTC
- - TRBJ1-2 TRBV7-9 CASSSTAYGYTF TGTGCCAGCAGCTCCACGGCCTATGGCTACACCTTC
few - TRBJ2-2 TRBV20-1 CSASPGISLGTGELFF TGCAGTGCTAGTCCTGGAATTAGTCTGGGGACCGGGGAGCTGTTTTTT
- - TRBJ2-2 TRBV15 CATGRVHTGELFF TGTGCCACCGGAAGGGTTCACACCGGGGAGCTGTTTTTT
- - TRBJ1-6 TRBV7-6 CASSPTGGLYSPLHF TGTGCCAGCAGCCCCACCGGGGGTCTTTATTCACCCCTCCACTTT
many TRBD2 TRBJ2-7 TRBV9 CASSGDGGGLYYEQYF TGTGCCAGCAGCGGGGACGGCGGGGGGCTCTACTACGAGCAGTACTTC
many - TRBJ2-7 TRBV29-1 CSVEDSSYEQYF TGCAGCGTTGAGGACAGTTCCTACGAGCAGTACTTC
many TRBD2 TRBJ2-1 TRBV4-1 CASSQPAGGQVNEQFF TGCGCCAGCAGCCAGCCAGCGGGGGGGCAGGTCAATGAGCAGTTCTTC
few TRBD1 TRBJ2-1 TRBV2 CASSRGQGIALNEQFF TGTGCCAGCAGCCGGGGACAGGGGATAGCGCTCAATGAGCAGTTCTTC
- - TRBJ2-5 TRBV5-5 CASSLALGGYETQYF TGTGCCAGCAGCTTAGCACTAGGGGGTTACGAGACCCAGTACTTC
- - TRBJ1-5 TRBV7-9 CASSFHDSRNQPQHF TGTGCCAGCAGCTTCCACGACAGCCGCAATCAGCCCCAGCATTTT
few TRBD1 TRBJ2-1 TRBV20-1 CSARGSRDRDDNEQFF TGCAGTGCTAGAGGATCCCGGGACAGGGACGACAATGAGCAGTTCTTC
few - TRBJ2-3 TRBV20-1 CSARDLQGSQDTQYF TGCAGTGCTAGAGATTTGCAAGGATCACAGGATACGCAGTATTTT
few TRBD2 TRBJ2-3 TRBV6-6 CASRGGGADTQYF TGTGCCAGCAGGGGCGGGGGGGCAGATACGCAGTATTTT
few - TRBJ1-1 TRBV6-6 CASSYSQPQNTEAFF TGTGCCAGCAGTTATAGCCAGCCCCAGAACACTGAAGCTTTCTTT
- TRBD1 TRBJ2-2 TRBV2 CASSDRTGANTGELFF TGTGCCAGCAGTGATCGGACAGGAGCCAACACCGGGGAGCTGTTTTTT
- TRBD2 TRBJ2-1 TRBV11-2 CASSLRGGSYNEQFF TGTGCCAGCAGCCTCCGGGGGGGCTCCTACAATGAGCAGTTCTTC
- TRBD2 TRBJ2-1 TRBV6-4 CASSYTSGGNNEQFF TGTGCCAGCAGTTACACTAGCGGGGGGAACAATGAGCAGTTCTTC
- TRBD1 TRBJ2-1 TRBV29-1 CSVAGQGAYNEQFF TGCAGCGTTGCGGGACAGGGGGCCTACAATGAGCAGTTCTTC
- - TRBJ2-7 TRBV29-1 CSVEFAGKEYEQYF TGCAGCGTTGAGTTCGCGGGAAAGGAGTACGAGCAGTACTTC